This TCR beta chain was profiled in a study of cytomegalovirus exposure and HLA in healthy donors. Study conclusions and caveats: By HLA locus, TCR association rates varied in a later analysis, with DRB1 showing the most and HLA-C the fewest.

Concerning this clone itself: The antigen remains undetermined.

PCR amplification relied on 60 Vbeta primers (plus 13 Jbeta primers). Using immunoSEQ multiplex PCR, the repertoire was profiled, and TCRdb retains in-frame clones only, with some absent. The sample carries under 200,000 clones, around 86% recorded once. The receptor comes from a human donor in good health. Sequenced: PBMCs.

The CDR3, as DNA: TGCGCCAGCAGCCAGCTAGCGGGGGGGCGGGTAGAGCAGTTCTTC. This codes for CASSQLAGGRVEQFF. The V and J genes are TRBV4-3 and TRBJ2-1; 12 bases agree with TRBD2. V shed 3 bases, J shed 10 bases, and the junction held 7 bases outside the gene matches. Germline V lookup: CDR1 LGHNA, CDR2 YSLEER. CDR3 size: 15 residues.